The next 10 T cell receptor beta chains were all read from a single sample in a study of molecular identifiers for immune sequencing clone quantification. TCRdb fed the PCR reads into MiXCR, producing one record per CDR3 protein. Here the sample spans tens of thousands of distinct CDR3 sequences, 15% to 20% being singletons. The source material was naive CD8+ T cells from blood, with Jurkat cell RNA spiked in. This sample's subset: FACS-sorted CD8+CD4-CCR7+CD45RA+ naive T cells. The origin of the receptors is a human donor in good health. Some libraries in this study had Jurkat cell RNA spiked in.

A word on this clonotype: At one end the junction does not follow the germline gene, possibly because of a read error. The chain joins TRBV4-3 to TRBJ2-1; 12 bases map to TRBD2. The germline gives CDR1 LGHNA, CDR2 YSLEER. This CDR3 spans 14 amino acids. CDR3 amino acids: CASSQGLAGDGQFF. The CDR3 region has the DNA TGCGCCAGTAGCCAGGGACTAGCGGGCGATGGGCAGTTCTTC.

This clonotype came up many times. V gene TRBV13 combines with J gene TRBJ2-5; 7 positions agree with TRBD1. The junction had 11 bases not matched to a gene; V was cut back by 5 bases and J by 5 bases. CDR1 and CDR2 (germline): PRHDT, FYEKMQ (reference sequence). This CDR3 spans 15 amino acids. The CDR3 coding sequence is TGTGCCAGCAGCACCTTCACAGGGGCGGTGGAGACCCAGTACTTC. Amino acid sequence: CASSTFTGAVETQYF.

This clonotype was observed many times. The CDR3 is CASSQDQATNTEAFF. Here the CDR3 DNA reads TGTGCCAGCAGCCAAGATCAGGCGACGAACACTGAAGCTTTCTTT. The chain carries TRBV4-2 and TRBJ1-1; no clear D gene. The CDR3 extends over 15 amino acids. Germline V lookup: CDR1 LGHNA, CDR2 YNFKEQ. Trimming stripped 0 bases from V and 1 base from J, with 9 bases between.

This clonotype has ten or more counts. The chain links TRBV30 to TRBJ1-2, with 10 nucleotides matching TRBD1. The CDR3 consists of 15 residues. V shed 1 base, J shed 8 bases, and the junction held 10 bases outside the gene matches. Germline V gene sequence: CDR1 GTSNPN, CDR2 SVGIG (reference sequence). The CDR3 spells CAWSAVLGTGDGYTF. CDR3 sequence (DNA): TGTGCCTGGAGTGCCGTCTTAGGGACAGGGGACGGCTACACCTTC.

This clonotype was seen ten or more times. The CDR3 nucleotides are TGTGCCAGCAGTCCGGACAGAGGGCAAGCGCTCTATGGCTACACCTTC. Amino acid sequence: CASSPDRGQALYGYTF. The rearrangement joins TRBV2 to TRBJ1-2; a weak D match, TRBD1 (6 bases). Trimming took 5 bases from V and 4 from J, leaving 20 bases between them. The V gene's germline CDR1 is SNHLY and CDR2 FYNNEI. The CDR3 length is 16 residues.

The sample holds many counts of this clonotype. The chain employs TRBV24-1 and TRBJ2-2; 8 nucleotides align to TRBD1. V shed 3 bases and J 5 bases; nucleotides not matched to a gene: 13. The CDR3 length is 18 residues. The V gene's germline CDR1 is KGHDR and CDR2 SFDVKD. The CDR3 nucleotides read TGTGCCACCAGTGATGTGACAGACCGGACAGGGAGGACCGGGGAGCTGTTTTTT. It yields the protein CATSDVTDRTGRTGELFF.

This clonotype was seen at least ten times. CDR3 amino acids: CASSSSNYRDPGAEAFF. CDR3 DNA: TGTGCCAGCAGTTCCTCAAATTACCGGGACCCCGGGGCTGAAGCTTTCTTT. V usage is TRBV12-3 or TRBV12-4 and J usage is TRBJ1-1, with D perhaps TRBD1 (5 bases). The CDR3 spans 17 residues. Trimming pared 4 bases from V and 6 bases from J, leaving 24 bases between.

V gene TRBV28 combines with J gene TRBJ1-5; TRBD1 might be the D (5 bases). The CDR3 length is 15 residues. V lost 4 bases and J 0 bases, leaving 10 bases between the germline ends. The V gene's germline CDR1 is MDHEN and CDR2 SYDVKM. DNA for the CDR3: TGTGCCAGCAGTTCCGCTGACAGTAGCAATCAGCCCCAGCATTTT. Its protein is CASSSADSSNQPQHF.

This clonotype was recorded at least ten times. The chain joins TRBV28 to TRBJ2-7; 13 bases align to TRBD2. Germline assignment: CDR1 MDHEN and CDR2 SYDVKM. The CDR3 totals 18 residues. V gave up 6 bases and J gave up 4 bases; unmatched junction bases: 15. CDR3 loop: CASSAPFGTSGKRYEQYF. The CDR3 region has the DNA TGTGCCAGCAGCGCGCCGTTTGGGACTAGCGGGAAGCGGTACGAGCAGTACTTC.

V gene TRBV7-9 combines with J gene TRBJ2-4; 10 bases are a match to TRBD1. This CDR3 comprises 15 residues. The V and J ends lost 1 base and 8 bases, in that order; junction bases with no gene match: 5. In germline, CDR1 is SEHNR, CDR2 FQNEAQ (reference sequence). CDR3 region: CASSLGAGTGDIQYF. The CDR3 DNA reads TGTGCCAGCAGCTTAGGGGCCGGGACAGGGGACATTCAGTACTTC.